The rows below give T cell receptor beta chains drawn from one sample of a study of T cell responses to AZD1222 COVID-19 vaccine. TCRdb's copy holds only in-frame clones and misses some; the assay was immunoSEQ multiplex PCR. The sample shows 150,000 to 200,000 clones, around nine tenths of them seen only once. The source material was peripheral blood, sampled on day 0 of AZD1222 vaccination. The receptors were sampled from an adult in good health. The CDR3 runs from the conserved cysteine through the conserved F or W. Each record gives: D gene, V gene, CDR3 protein. D genes are given only for firm matches.

D gene: -; V gene: TRBV5-6; CDR3 protein: CASSGFGGNTIYF
D gene: -; V gene: TRBV18; CDR3 protein: CASSPQGFQSGNTIYF
D gene: -; V gene: TRBV7-2; CDR3 protein: CASSLTGAANIQYF
D gene: -; V gene: TRBV28; CDR3 protein: CASSFTGSSYEQYF
D gene: TRBD1; V gene: TRBV5-8; CDR3 protein: CASSRTGEGEQYF
D gene: -; V gene: TRBV7-9; CDR3 protein: CASTQGGSGHNYGYTF
D gene: -; V gene: TRBV6-5; CDR3 protein: CASSYSPDYNSPLHF
D gene: TRBD2; V gene: TRBV13; CDR3 protein: CASSSNRNLAGAGEQYF
D gene: TRBD1; V gene: TRBV6-1; CDR3 protein: CASSEERTGGDYGYTF
D gene: TRBD1; V gene: TRBV6-6; CDR3 protein: CASSRLSGQGMNTEAFF
D gene: TRBD1; V gene: TRBV15; CDR3 protein: CATSRDWDRATGELFF
D gene: TRBD2; V gene: TRBV3-1/TRBV3-2; CDR3 protein: CASSQAGASYNEQFF
D gene: -; V gene: TRBV6-5; CDR3 protein: CASSLERYNEQFF
D gene: -; V gene: TRBV12-1; CDR3 protein: CASSSRGDREGNTEAFF
D gene: TRBD2; V gene: TRBV7-9; CDR3 protein: CASSSAAGGRHEQYF
D gene: -; V gene: TRBV12-3/TRBV12-4; CDR3 protein: CASGQGFTYEQYF
D gene: -; V gene: TRBV18; CDR3 protein: CASSPLQAVTREQYF
D gene: TRBD2; V gene: TRBV10-3; CDR3 protein: CAISESRTSFEQFF
D gene: -; V gene: TRBV18; CDR3 protein: CASSPTGDSYEQYF
D gene: TRBD1; V gene: TRBV19; CDR3 protein: CASTGQGGSSPLHF
D gene: TRBD2; V gene: TRBV4-1; CDR3 protein: CASSRNSGAPYEQYF
D gene: -; V gene: TRBV25-1; CDR3 protein: CASKGGSYEQYF
D gene: TRBD2; V gene: TRBV7-6; CDR3 protein: CASSLEAGDTDTQYF
D gene: TRBD1; V gene: TRBV4-1; CDR3 protein: CASSQKQGAGANVLTF
D gene: TRBD1; V gene: TRBV9; CDR3 protein: CASSVPKIGTVDGGYTF
D gene: TRBD1; V gene: TRBV6-1; CDR3 protein: CASSEGDRVRFPNQPQHF
D gene: -; V gene: TRBV7-6; CDR3 protein: CASSPGLLKNYGYTF
D gene: -; V gene: TRBV10-2; CDR3 protein: CASSLANEQFF
D gene: TRBD2; V gene: TRBV2; CDR3 protein: CASSRTSEGPSGANVLTF
D gene: -; V gene: TRBV9; CDR3 protein: CASSVGLGNYGYTF
D gene: -; V gene: TRBV19; CDR3 protein: CASQGPGWGPTKDYEQYF
D gene: -; V gene: TRBV6-6; CDR3 protein: CASSDWGGNQPQHF
D gene: -; V gene: TRBV5-8; CDR3 protein: CASSLGIPNTEAFF
D gene: -; V gene: TRBV5-1; CDR3 protein: CASSSPGGNQPQHF
D gene: -; V gene: TRBV6-5; CDR3 protein: CASSYRQGTEAFF
D gene: -; V gene: TRBV2; CDR3 protein: CASSPDGRGTFF
D gene: -; V gene: TRBV14; CDR3 protein: CASSHPSAPIHEQYF
D gene: -; V gene: TRBV19; CDR3 protein: CASLRATEAFF
D gene: -; V gene: TRBV6-4; CDR3 protein: CASSETVYRSSYNEQFF
D gene: TRBD1; V gene: TRBV14; CDR3 protein: CASSPGQGYGYTF
D gene: TRBD1; V gene: TRBV30; CDR3 protein: CAWRPPGQGVPLHF
D gene: -; V gene: TRBV10-1; CDR3 protein: CASSEGGRGEAFF
D gene: -; V gene: TRBV27; CDR3 protein: CASKTPSPIEKLFF
D gene: -; V gene: TRBV6-5; CDR3 protein: CASSKPALGRREQYF
D gene: -; V gene: TRBV5-1; CDR3 protein: CASSLSPGAYNEQFF
D gene: TRBD1; V gene: TRBV6-5; CDR3 protein: CASGDRGGQPQHF